The present entry profiles one T cell receptor (beta chain) with its context. Its antigen is currently not known. It has no much larger one-base neighbor in the sample; base qualities were not kept. Germline trimming: 0 bases from V, 6 bases from J; junction bases outside gene matches: 4. CDR1 and CDR2 were assigned from the germline V gene (reference sequence) as DFQATT and SNEGSKA. From the cysteine through the phenylalanine, the CDR3 covers 14 amino acids. Just CDR3 DNA is preserved here, 42 bases in frame from base 1. Only healthy Caucasian donors were included. Three pairs of female monozygotic twins, all aged about 18 to 30 years, were included in the twin cohort. Positive isolation kits from Invitrogen were used to isolate CD4+ and CD8+ T cell populations. The library was produced with 5' RACE. Sequencing was performed on an Illumina HiSeq 2000. A universal primer binding site was introduced by template switching, and a unique molecular identifier was present in the final cDNA, enabling accurate counting of TCR cDNA molecules. First-strand cDNA for TCR alpha and beta chains was synthesized from specific primers in the conserved constant-segment region. Each cDNA library was double barcoded, with a SMART-Mk sample barcode plus Illumina barcodes, to control for contamination. Two successive PCR steps introduced TruSeq adapter sequences along with Illumina sample barcodes. Sequencing of the TCR alpha and beta cDNA libraries was done on the Illumina HiSeq platform using custom primers. On the authors' methods: Unique molecular identifiers were extracted from raw reads with MiGEC, and CDR3 positions were determined with MiXCR. For each individual, recombination models were inferred using an EM algorithm with the repgenHMM and IGoR tools. The analysis of shared clonotypes was done with the tcR package in R, with sharing normalized by the product of cloneset sizes. To study raw recombination without the effects of thymic and clonal selection, out-of-frame nonproductive sequences were analyzed. TCRdb took the public reads, trimmed them with fastp at Q25, ran MiXCR for clone calling and kept in-frame beta chains. Records with the same CDR3 protein are collapsed into one entry carrying the most frequent genes and DNA. The V and J calls follow TCRdb's processing rather than the paper's. This sample comprises 500,000 to 650,000 distinct CDR3 sequences, about 20% of them detected only once. Together, the top ten hold 0.4% to 0.6% of the sample.

The sample belongs to a study of identical twins (TCRdb year 2016). Notes on the research overall: The study deep-sequenced TCR alpha and beta repertoires from monozygotic twins, unrelated adults of various ages and cord blood to test whether fetal clonotypes persist. To rule out contamination, replicate twin experiments were performed at different times with different library preparation protocols. The paper's findings and limits, for the study overall: Because the same donors could not be followed over many years, the conclusions depended on cross-sectional statistical analysis. Fewer insertions were carried by abundant cord blood beta clonotypes; a weaker similar trend was observed in young adult naive repertoires, while no such trend was observed in memory repertoires. Compared with coincidental sharing between unrelated individuals, an excess of low generation-probability sequences was observed among out-of-frame TCR alpha sequences shared between twins. In monozygotic twins, out-of-frame TCR alpha sharing was systematically underestimated by recombination models, although the models agreed with sharing between unrelated individuals. Excess twin sharing in beta out-of-frame sequences was weaker because fewer shared sequences lowered the signal-to-noise ratio. Invariant T cells such as MAIT and iNKT could partly confound zero-insertion analyses, although diverse VJ usage argued against such confounding for most clonotypes.

These data also featured in a second study, about yellow fever vaccine responses in identical twins. From that second study: The authors reported that the T cell response to vaccination in identical twins appeared partly convergent and partly personalized. The study precisely tracked vaccine-responding T cell clones in identical twins.

The sequence joins TRBV20-1 to TRBJ1-1; 10 nucleotides in the junction match TRBD1. The receptor was isolated from a woman aged 18-29 years in good health. Source material: CD4+ T cells sorted from blood. The nucleotide sequence reads TGCAGTGCTAGAGACCGGGACAGGGGTGCTGAAGCTTTCTTT. Translated, it reads CSARDRDRGAEAFF.